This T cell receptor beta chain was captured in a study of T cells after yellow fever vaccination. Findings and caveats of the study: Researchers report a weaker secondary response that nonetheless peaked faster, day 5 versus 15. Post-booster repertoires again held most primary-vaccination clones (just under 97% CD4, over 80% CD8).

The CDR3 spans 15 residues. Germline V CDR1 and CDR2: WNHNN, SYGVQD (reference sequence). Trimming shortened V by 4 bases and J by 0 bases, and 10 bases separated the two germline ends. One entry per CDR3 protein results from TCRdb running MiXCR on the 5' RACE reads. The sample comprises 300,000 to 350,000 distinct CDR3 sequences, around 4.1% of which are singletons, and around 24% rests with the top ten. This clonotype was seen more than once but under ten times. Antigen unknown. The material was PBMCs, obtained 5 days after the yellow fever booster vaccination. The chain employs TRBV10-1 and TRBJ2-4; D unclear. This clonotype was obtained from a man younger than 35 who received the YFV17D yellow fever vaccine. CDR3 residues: CASSVEAVAKNIQYF. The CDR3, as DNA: TGCGCCAGCAGTGTAGAGGCAGTAGCCAAAAACATTCAGTACTTC.